This T cell receptor beta chain stems from a study of shared clonotypes between healthy human individuals. Background on the study: Plates per donor: three CD4 naive, three CD4 memory, two CD8 naive, one CD8 memory.

The CD4+ fraction was divided into a CD45RA+ naive subset and a CD45RA-negative memory subset. The CDR3 has 15 residues. Trimming left V 3 bases short and J 0 bases short, with 9 bases between. Germline V CDR1 and CDR2: WSHSY, SAAADI. Method: immunoSEQ multiplex PCR; TCRdb's copy keeps in-frame clones and lacks some. The table has some 2,000,000 clones, roughly 96% seen once; the top ten hold 0.1% to 0.15%. This clone was counted a single time. The sequencing input was naive CD4+ T cells sorted from blood. Documented subset: CD45RA+ positively selected. This chain uses TRBV10-2 with TRBJ2-1; tentatively, D is TRBD2 (5 bases). The TCR originated in a man aged 18 to 35 in good health. CDR3 region: CASSDSGGSYNEQFF. The CDR3 coding sequence is TGCGCCAGCAGTGACTCCGGAGGCTCCTACAATGAGCAGTTCTTC.